This TCR beta chain stems from a study of identifying expanded T cells in peripheral blood (dated by TCRdb to about 2019). Regarding the study in general: Technical replicates were generated by sequencing separate aliquots of the same genomic DNA pool, and four replicates were compared pairwise.

What the authors observed across the whole study: The authors expected that biological variance in healthy repertoires might rise further over much longer intervals, such as months to years. The beta-binomial model significantly reduced the number of clones called differentially abundant and the false-positive rate across all healthy-donor time intervals. Variance in clone template counts between roughly two-week samples significantly increased with total template count across all healthy donors. About 1.1 differentially abundant clones were flagged by the binomial model between technical replicates, whereas about 16 and 20 were flagged over approximately two weeks and four weeks, respectively.

There are 11 amino acids in the CDR3, from cysteine to phenylalanine inclusive. Only the CDR3 region is kept as DNA, spanning 33 bases read in frame from base 1. From a lookup of the germline V gene, CDR1 and CDR2 are MNHEY and SVGAGI. From V the trimming removes 10 bases and from J it removes 4 bases, while the gene matches leave 4 bases of the junction unaccounted for. Points on this clone: Its specific antigen is unknown. Base qualities are not provided; no much larger clone lies one nucleotide away.

During the collection period, no infections or other immune events were recorded for the healthy donors. Time-dependent variance in a beta-binomial model of T-cell clone differential abundance was calibrated using healthy-donor blood repertoires as a training cohort. There were about ten healthy donors in the training cohort, of whom 3 were female and 7 were male. Donor ages ranged from roughly 25 to 65 years, with an average of about 44 years. Whole blood from each healthy donor was obtained from a commercial supplier and was collected at three time points around 15 days apart. For immunosequencing, genomic DNA was extracted from unsorted whole blood. The immunoSEQ Assay, which relies on bias-controlled multiplex PCR amplification of genomic DNA, was used to profile TCRbeta CDR3 regions. The source study handled its data this way. The absolute abundance of each unique TCRbeta CDR3 region was quantified after sequences were collapsed and filtered. Two models were used to test differential abundance: a binomial model (Fisher-equivalent) and a beta-binomial model that adds time-dependent variance fitted from healthy donors. Clones with fewer than 5 combined templates were excluded, and clones with Benjamini-Hochberg FDR below 0.01 were called differentially abundant. Beta-binomial variance was modeled as a function of total template count across the two samples using the form v = (b*log(k)+a)^2. TCRdb took over this immuneACCESS table, retaining in-frame rearrangements with V and J assigned. Such tables are incomplete; in checked studies, under half of the missing clones stem from an unresolved V gene, and the remainder is unexplained. Clone size and V and J calls were adopted from that table, with D and trimming inferred from the DNA. Recorded for this sample are about 78,000 clones; 84% of them occurred a single time. Of the sample, around 19% is held by the ten largest clones.

What was sequenced was blood. The sequence links TRBV6-5 to TRBJ2-7; TRBD1 fits 7 bases in the junction. This receptor was obtained from a person aged 18 to 70 in good health. In nucleotides, the sequence is TGTGCCATCGGGACAGAGTACGAGCAGTACTTC. Its translation reads: CAIGTEYEQYF.